The 24 T cell receptor beta chains below were found in one sample sequenced in a study of read filtering for tumor transcriptome and immune sequencing. Molecular barcoded adaptors covering alpha/delta and beta/gamma chains were used on approximately 400 ng RNA. MiXCR was run by TCRdb on the reads, yielding one entry per CDR3 protein. Of tens of thousands of distinct CDR3 sequences listed, around 20% are singletons. The specimen sequenced was a population of CD138-negative cells sorted from bone marrow. The receptors come from a donor aged 40 or older with multiple myeloma.

This clonotype was picked up many times. The chain recombines TRBV11-2 with TRBJ1-1; D might be TRBD1 (5 bases). CDR1 and CDR2 (germline): SGHAT, FQNNGV. This CDR3 has 13 amino acids. The V gene lost 2 bases and the J gene lost 6 bases, with 10 bases spanning the gap. CDR3 coding DNA: TGTGCCAGCAGCTTACAGGGCTTCTCTGAAGCTTTCTTT. Translating it yields CASSLQGFSEAFF.

This clonotype was counted at least ten times. V usage is TRBV18 and J usage is TRBJ1-2; TRBD1 matches at 10 bases. V was clipped by 2 bases and J by 3 bases; unmatched bases: 15. The CDR3 runs to 19 residues. Looked up from germline, CDR1 is KGHSH and CDR2 is LQKENI. CDR3 protein: CASSPSSVGTGDRHYGYTF. The CDR3 nucleotides read TGTGCCAGCTCACCATCGTCTGTCGGGACAGGGGATCGTCACTATGGCTACACCTTC.

The sample holds many counts of this clonotype. The chain combines TRBV5-6 with TRBJ1-1, with 7 bases identical to TRBD1. There are 14 residues in the CDR3. The V gene end was trimmed by 2 bases and the J gene end by 11 bases; junction bases not matched to a gene: 12. Germline CDR1 SGHDT, CDR2 YYEEEE. The CDR3 is CASSFPGTVSLAFF. CDR3 nucleotide sequence: TGTGCCAGCAGCTTCCCCGGGACAGTCTCATTGGCTTTCTTT.

About this clonotype: A much larger clone lies one base from this, so it may be a read error. This rearrangement joins TRBV14 to TRBJ2-3; TRBD1 matches at 8 bases. The CDR3 consists of 15 residues. Germline V gives CDR1 SGHDN, CDR2 FVKESK. The chain's CDR3 is CASSSTGGHADTRYF. In DNA form, the CDR3 reads TGTGCCAGCAGCTCTACAGGGGGGCATGCAGATACGCGGTATTTT.

A remark on this clonotype: A read error may explain this, as a much larger clone is one base away. The CDR3 does not close with the conserved phenylalanine or tryptophan, likely indicating a read error. V and J are TRBV20-1 and TRBJ1-5, with D unclear. CDR3 length: 13 residues. Per germline, CDR1 DFQATT and CDR2 SNEGSKA (reference sequence). Trimming removed 1 base from V and 0 bases from J, with 4 bases in between. CDR3 DNA: TGCAGTGCTAGAGTGGCTAGCAATCAGCCCCAGCATCTT. Its protein product is CSARVASNQPQHL.

This clonotype has ten or more counts. The gene calls are TRBV29-1 and TRBJ1-6, with TRBD1 identical over 9 bases. There are 13 residues in the CDR3. Germline CDR1 and CDR2: SQVTM and ANQGSEA. V trimming: 5 bases; J trimming: 8 bases; junction bases outside the gene matches: 4. Written as DNA, the CDR3 is TGCAGCGTTAGGGACAGGGATGATTCACCCCTCCACTTT. It specifies CSVRDRDDSPLHF. Together with reference TRBV29-1 and TRBJ1-6, the CDR3 gives the full variable domain: SAVISQKPSRDICQRGTSLTIQCQVDSQVTMMFWYRQQPGQSLTLIATANQGSEATYESGFVIDKFPISRPNLTFSTLTVSNMSPEDSSIYLCSVRDRDDSPLHFGNGTRLTVT.

This clonotype was recorded a few times. The chain recombines TRBV19 with TRBJ2-7; 8 positions match TRBD2. CDR1 and CDR2 from the germline V gene are LNHDA and SQIVND (reference sequence). This CDR3 spans 12 amino acids. J gave up 6 bases and V 3 bases, and 1 base lay outside the gene matches. The CDR3 reads CASSIGGGEQYF. Here the CDR3 DNA reads TGTGCCAGTAGTATCGGGGGGGGCGAGCAGTACTTC.

On this clonotype itself: An end of the junction does not agree with germline; a read error may underlie this. The chain uses TRBV29-1 and TRBJ2-1; TRBD1 is a possible D gene (6 bases). The CDR3 sequence is 13 residues long. Germline CDR1 SQVTM, CDR2 ANQGSEA. The CDR3 nucleotides are TGCTGCGTGAGGACAGAGTTTAACAATGAGCAGTTCTTC. It encodes CCVRTEFNNEQFF.

This clonotype was counted at least ten times. The V and J genes are TRBV29-1 and TRBJ2-7, with 8 positions matching TRBD1. Germline CDR1 and CDR2: SQVTM and ANQGSEA. J lost 2 bases, V lost 6 bases, and 6 bases had no gene match. The CDR3 loop spans 13 amino acids. The CDR3 region has the DNA TGCAGCGTCCTCGGACAGGGAGCCTACGAGCAGTACTTC. It is translated as CSVLGQGAYEQYF.

For this clonotype: At one boundary the junction diverges from the germline segment, which might be a read error. The chain combines TRBV30 with TRBJ2-1; TRBD2 agrees at 7 bases. The CDR3 sequence is 14 residues long. CDR1 GTSNPN and CDR2 SVGIG come from the germline V gene (reference sequence). The CDR3 nucleotides read TGTGCCCGGAGGGGACTGGCGGGAGTCAATGAGCAGTTCTTC. Protein product: CARRGLAGVNEQFF.

In this sample, this clonotype turned up many times. V and J are TRBV28 and TRBJ2-2; D may be TRBD1 (6 bases). Germline CDR1 and CDR2: MDHEN and SYDVKM. This CDR3 is built from 17 residues. Trimming took off 4 bases at V and 3 bases at J, with 18 bases between the two ends. CDR3 residues: CASSSLPQGGYTGELFF. The DNA of the CDR3 is TGTGCCAGCAGTTCCCTCCCGCAAGGGGGTTACACCGGGGAGCTGTTTTTT.

This clonotype was counted many times. The chain recombines TRBV14 with TRBJ1-1; D possibly corresponds to TRBD1 (5 bases). The CDR3 runs 15 residues. The germline CDR1 and CDR2 sequences are SGHDN and FVKESK. With 4 bases removed from V and 3 bases from J, the gap between germline ends came to 15 bases. CDR3 amino acids: CASSPDGVGDTEAFF. The CDR3 coding sequence is TGTGCCAGCAGCCCGGACGGGGTGGGGGACACTGAAGCTTTCTTT.

In this sample, this clonotype turned up many times. This chain connects TRBV5-1 to TRBJ2-7; TRBD2 agrees at 7 bases. V trimming: 5 bases; J trimming: 7 bases; junction bases outside the gene matches: 15. The CDR3 spans 15 residues. Germline CDR1 and CDR2: SGHRS and YFSETQ. The CDR3, as DNA: TGCGCCAGCAGTGCGGAGAGCGGGGTCCTTTGGGAGCAGTACTTC. Its translation is CASSAESGVLWEQYF.

At least ten counts were recorded for this clonotype. This chain joins TRBV28 and TRBJ2-2, with D possibly matching TRBD2 (5 bases). V gave up 3 bases and J gave up 2 bases, with 10 bases separating them. The CDR3 has 15 residues. Looked up from germline, CDR1 is MDHEN and CDR2 is SYDVKM. The CDR3 loop reads CASSLIRGNTGELFF. The CDR3 nucleotides read TGTGCCAGCAGTTTGATCCGGGGAAACACCGGGGAGCTGTTTTTT.

At least ten counts were recorded for this clonotype. The J gene is TRBJ2-5, the V gene TRBV7-6; 7 bases align to TRBD2. The CDR3 has 14 residues. J was trimmed by 2 bases and V by 5 bases; bases with no gene match: 5. The V gene's germline CDR1 is SGHVS and CDR2 FNYEAQ. DNA for the CDR3: TGTGCCAGCAGCCCGACTAGCTTTCAAGAGACCCAGTACTTC. This sequence encodes CASSPTSFQETQYF.

Worth noting for this clonotype: Possible read error: a much larger clone is one base away. This chain links TRBV7-2 with TRBJ1-1; 12 bases match TRBD1. Looked up from germline, CDR1 is SGHTA and CDR2 is FQGNSA. The CDR3 extends over 16 amino acids. CDR3 in amino acids: CASSLAGTGGHTKAFF. CDR3 sequence (DNA): TGTGCCAGCAGCTTAGCCGGGACAGGGGGCCACACTAAAGCTTTCTTT.

V is TRBV15 and J is TRBJ1-3; the D gene is possibly TRBD1 (5 bases). The germline V gene has CDR1 LNHNV and CDR2 YYDKDF (reference sequence). The CDR3 has 16 amino acids. The V end was cut by 0 bases, the J end by 3 bases, with 12 bases between. CDR3 sequence reads: CATSRDGAGGGNTIYF. The CDR3 DNA reads TGTGCCACCAGCAGAGATGGGGCGGGCGGTGGAAACACCATATATTTT.

The genes are TRBV7-2 and TRBJ2-1; D not certain. The length of the CDR3 is 18 residues. Trimming cost V 5 bases and J 5 bases, with 25 bases left between them. CDR1 SGHTA and CDR2 FQGNSA come from the germline V gene. The CDR3 here is CASSLHLVQLGTDNEQFF. CDR3 sequence (DNA): TGTGCCAGCAGCCTCCATCTCGTCCAGTTAGGCACTGACAATGAGCAGTTCTTC. The full variable domain, with the rest looked up from reference TRBV7-2 and TRBJ2-1, is GAGVSQSPSNKVTEKGKDVELRCDPISGHTALYWYRQSLGQGLEFLIYFQGNSAPDKSGLPSDRFSAERTGGSVSTLTIQRTQQEDSAVYLCASSLHLVQLGTDNEQFFGPGTRLTVL.

The chain recombines TRBV11-2 with TRBJ2-5; possible D gene TRBD1, 5 bases. V lost 8 bases and J 4 bases, leaving 14 bases between the germline ends. Germline V gene sequence: CDR1 SGHAT, CDR2 FQNNGV. The CDR3 totals 13 residues. The CDR3 coding sequence is TGTGCCAGCTCTCCAGGGTGGGGAGAGACCCAGTACTTC. This codes for CASSPGWGETQYF.

About this clonotype itself: A much larger clone differs by one base, so this may be a read error. V is TRBV7-3 and J is TRBJ2-1, with D perhaps matching TRBD1 (6 bases). The CDR3 consists of 11 residues. The V gene lost 8 bases and the J gene lost 13 bases, with 15 bases spanning the gap. CDR1 is SGHTA, CDR2 FQGTGA, per germline. CDR3 residues: CASGLNRVQFF. CDR3 bases: TGTGCCAGCGGCCTGAACAGGGTTCAGTTCTTC.

Many counts were recorded for this clonotype. The J gene is TRBJ1-1, the V gene TRBV6-6, with TRBD1 as a possible D gene (5 bases). The germline V and J ends were trimmed by 7 bases and 0 bases, with 18 bases remaining between them. The CDR3 contains 16 residues. The germline gives CDR1 MNHNY, CDR2 SVGAGI (reference sequence). The CDR3 nucleotides are TGTGCCAGCATTTTTCAGGGATGGGGAATGAACACTGAAGCTTTCTTT. Amino acids: CASIFQGWGMNTEAFF.

This clonotype showed up many times. V is TRBV11-2 and J is TRBJ2-5, with TRBD2 matching 14 bases. Unmatched junction bases numbered 11, after V lost 1 base and J lost 4 bases. The CDR3 is made up of 19 amino acids. Germline loops: CDR1 SGHAT, CDR2 FQNNGV. DNA for the CDR3: TGTGCCAGCAGCTTAGTCCCGACTAGCGGGGGGGCTCGACGAGAGACCCAGTACTTC. It is translated as CASSLVPTSGGARRETQYF. Complete variable domain (other parts from reference TRBV11-2 and TRBJ2-5): EAGVAQSPRYKIIEKRQSVAFWCNPISGHATLYWYQQILGQGPKLLIQFQNNGVVDDSQLPKDRFSAERLKGVDSTLKIQPAKLEDSAVYLCASSLVPTSGGARRETQYFGPGTRLLVL.

This clonotype was seen more than once but under ten times. The V call is TRBV20-1, the J call TRBJ2-3, with TRBD2 matching over 11 bases. The CDR3 has 15 amino acids. The germline V gene encodes CDR1 DFQATT and CDR2 SNEGSKA (reference sequence). V was pared by 3 bases and J by 6 bases, with 8 bases of the junction left unmatched. This CDR3 is CSASSGGGPGDTQYF. The CDR3, as DNA: TGCAGTGCTAGTAGCGGGGGGGGCCCGGGGGATACGCAGTATTTT.

This clonotype was detected ten times or more. The chain carries TRBV2 and TRBJ1-2; D unresolved. The germline V gene has CDR1 SNHLY and CDR2 FYNNEI. This CDR3 region has 14 residues. V was shortened by 5 bases and J by 3 bases, with 13 bases between the two germline ends. The chain's CDR3 is CASSPPGRDYGYTF. The CDR3 DNA sequence: TGTGCCAGCAGTCCCCCCGGGAGGGACTATGGCTACACCTTC.